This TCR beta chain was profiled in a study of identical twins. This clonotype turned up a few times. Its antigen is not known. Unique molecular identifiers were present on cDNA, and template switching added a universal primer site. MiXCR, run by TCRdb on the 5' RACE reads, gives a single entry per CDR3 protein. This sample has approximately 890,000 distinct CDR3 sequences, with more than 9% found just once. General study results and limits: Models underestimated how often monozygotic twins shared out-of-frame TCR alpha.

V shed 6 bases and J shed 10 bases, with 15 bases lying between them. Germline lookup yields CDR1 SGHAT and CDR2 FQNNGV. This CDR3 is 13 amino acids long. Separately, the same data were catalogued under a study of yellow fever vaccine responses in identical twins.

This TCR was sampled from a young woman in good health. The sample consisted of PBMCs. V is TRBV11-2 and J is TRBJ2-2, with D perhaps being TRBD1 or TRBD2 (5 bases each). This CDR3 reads CASRAIRDEELFF. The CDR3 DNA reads TGTGCCAGCAGAGCGATCCGGGACGAGGAGCTGTTTTTT. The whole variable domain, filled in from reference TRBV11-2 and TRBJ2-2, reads EAGVAQSPRYKIIEKRQSVAFWCNPISGHATLYWYQQILGQGPKLLIQFQNNGVVDDSQLPKDRFSAERLKGVDSTLKIQPAKLEDSAVYLCASRAIRDEELFFGEGSRLTVL.